A selection of T cell receptor beta chains follows, all from one sample in a study of Graves' ophthalmopathy and Graves' hyperthyroidism. TCRdb fed the multiplex PCR reads into MiXCR, producing one record per CDR3 protein. The table has hundreds of thousands of distinct CDR3 sequences, about 21% seen once; the top ten hold 2.5% to 3%. The sequenced sample was peripheral blood. These receptors came from a woman under 30 with stable Graves' hyperthyroidism. Both conserved end residues are trimmed from each CDR3.

>TRBJ1-6|TRBV6-2/TRBV6-3
ASSSWTGGRYNSPLH
>TRBJ2-2|TRBV7-8
ASSFRRVNTGELF
>TRBJ2-7|TRBV20-1
SAPVSTYEQY
>TRBJ2-2|TRBV20-1
SARVTGGRVTGELF
>TRBJ2-2|TRBV7-2
ASSIGKRTGELF
>TRBJ2-7|TRBV7-2
ASSLAGQPYEQY
>TRBJ1-1|TRBV5-1
ASSWGQPNTEAF
>TRBJ1-2|TRBV12-3/TRBV12-4
ASSLNRMHGYT
>TRBJ2-5|TRBV6-1
ASSEIRRRETQY
>TRBJ1-2|TRBV6-1
ASSPQGAERGGYT
>TRBJ2-7|TRBV6-1
ASSDPRRLGVTDQY
>TRBJ2-7|TRBV12-3/TRBV12-4
ASRPGTSGTYEQY
>TRBJ2-7|TRBV6-5
ASSYRKGHTYEQY
>TRBJ2-5|TRBV25-1
ASSDLSGSPQETQY
>TRBJ2-5|TRBV29-1
SVERRTKAQY
>TRBJ1-6|TRBV6-1
ASSLGQGALRSNSPLH
>TRBJ2-5|TRBV2
ASISGLQETQY
>TRBJ2-5|TRBV20-1
SAGTPLAGAETQY
>TRBJ1-2|TRBV7-2
ASSLDVVDYGYS
>TRBJ2-5|TRBV7-2
ASSASPRPETQY
>TRBJ1-6|TRBV28
ASSSRKPPYNSPLH
>TRBJ2-7|TRBV29-1
SVVGIAGGHRYEQY
>TRBJ2-7|TRBV20-1
SAERGGLPTFYEQY
>TRBJ1-1|TRBV28
ASSEKTGPGTEAF
>TRBJ2-7|TRBV28
ASSLSSDYPYEQY
>TRBJ2-2|TRBV10-1
ASSGLRGLAGSGGELF
>TRBJ1-3|TRBV18
ASSPPVGTGNTIY
>TRBJ1-1|TRBV19
ASSRNGGDTEAF
>TRBJ1-1|TRBV5-1
ASSLDDRKGTEAF